The 26 T cell receptor beta chains below all came from one sample that was sequenced in a study of yellow fever vaccine responses in identical twins. TCRdb reprocessed the RT-PCR reads via MiXCR and lists one record per CDR3 protein. The repertoire holds approximately 7,200 distinct CDR3 sequences, with about 86% as singletons. The specimen was T cells from blood (PBMCs), unsorted or a sorted subset (not recorded which), collected before or after yellow fever vaccination (not recorded which). All receptors derive from a woman aged 18-30 years who received the yellow fever vaccine.

The rearrangement links TRBV2 to TRBJ1-6; D is undetermined. The CDR3 has 12 amino acids. Germline values: CDR1 SNHLY, CDR2 FYNNEI. V was pared by 4 bases and J by 6 bases, with 4 bases between. The CDR3 protein is CASSVGNSPLHF. The CDR3 nucleotides are TGTGCCAGCAGTGTCGGTAATTCACCCCTCCACTTT.

The chain carries TRBV20-1 and TRBJ2-1; possible D gene TRBD2, 6 bases. Germline values: CDR1 DFQATT, CDR2 SNEGSKA (reference sequence). Trimming stripped 4 bases from V and 0 bases from J, with 7 bases between. The CDR3 loop spans 13 amino acids. The CDR3 bases are TGCAGTGCTACCGGGGGCTCCTACAATGAGCAGTTCTTC. Encoded protein: CSATGGSYNEQFF.

The rearrangement uses TRBV29-1 and TRBJ2-6; D gene ambiguous. With 4 bases removed from V and 1 base from J, the gap between germline ends came to 8 bases. There are 14 residues in the CDR3. Germline V gene data show CDR1 as SQVTM and CDR2 as ANQGSEA. CDR3 sequence reads: CSVGPASGANVLTF. CDR3 coding DNA: TGCAGCGTTGGGCCGGCATCTGGGGCCAACGTCCTGACTTTC.

The chain combines TRBV4-3 with TRBJ1-1; no definite D call. The CDR3 has 15 amino acids. CDR1 is LGHNA, CDR2 YSLEER, per germline. Trimming shortened V by 1 base and J by 1 base, and 10 bases separated the two germline ends. CDR3 sequence: CASSQASAGNTEAFF. The CDR3 DNA sequence: TGCGCCAGCAGCCAAGCGAGTGCGGGGAACACTGAAGCTTTCTTT.

The chain has TRBV20-1 and TRBJ2-1, with 7 bases lining up with TRBD1. The CDR3 extends over 16 amino acids. The germline gives CDR1 DFQATT, CDR2 SNEGSKA (reference sequence). The J segment lost 5 bases and the V segment lost 2 bases, leaving 12 bases of the junction unmatched. The CDR3 DNA sequence: TGCAGTGCTAGACCCTCCCCGAGGGGGCTCCACAATGAGCAGTTCTTC. Its protein product is CSARPSPRGLHNEQFF.

This chain joins TRBV28 and TRBJ2-5; TRBD1 is a possible D gene (5 bases). There are 12 residues in the CDR3. Germline CDR1 is MDHEN and CDR2 is SYDVKM. V gave up 7 bases and J gave up 6 bases, with 12 bases separating them. CDR3 coding DNA: TGTGCCAGCAAGAGTGGGGCAAAGACCCAGTACTTC. Amino acids: CASKSGAKTQYF.

The V gene is TRBV11-1, the J gene TRBJ1-6; the D gene is possibly TRBD1 (6 bases). From germline, CDR1 is SGHAT and CDR2 FQDESV (reference sequence). The length of the CDR3 is 15 residues. V lost 1 base and J lost 7, with 11 bases in between. CDR3 nucleotide sequence: TGTGCCAGCAGCTTAGGGGACAAGGTGAATTCACCCCTCCACTTT. Translated, it gives CASSLGDKVNSPLHF.

The chain combines TRBV11-2 with TRBJ2-7, with TRBD1 as a possible D gene (6 bases). Trimming pared 5 bases from V and 3 bases from J, leaving 14 bases between. There are 14 residues in the CDR3. CDR1 and CDR2 (germline): SGHAT, FQNNGV. CDR3 coding DNA: TGTGCCAGCAGCCAGACTACAGGGAACTACGAGCAGTACTTC. This codes for CASSQTTGNYEQYF.

The chain uses TRBV12-3 or TRBV12-4 and TRBJ2-7, with D perhaps TRBD1 or TRBD2 (6 bases each). The CDR3 covers 12 residues. The ends were cut back, 8 bases at V and 4 bases at J, with 12 bases in the middle. The CDR3 sequence: CASAQGGYEQYF. The CDR3 DNA sequence: TGTGCCAGCGCGCAAGGGGGGTACGAGCAGTACTTC.

This rearrangement joins TRBV19 to TRBJ2-1, with 7 nucleotides matching TRBD2. Trimming removed 7 bases from V and 1 base from J; junction bases left unmatched: 10. This CDR3 contains 16 residues. Germline V gene lookup returns CDR1 LNHDA and CDR2 SQIVND (reference sequence). In DNA, the CDR3 is TGTGCCAGTATTAAACCGGGAGGAGGGTCCTACAATGAGCAGTTCTTC. It codes for CASIKPGGGSYNEQFF.

This clonotype was counted a single time. The chain joins TRBV29-1 to TRBJ1-1; D is ambiguous. The CDR3 has 10 amino acids. Germline CDR1 and CDR2: SQVTM and ANQGSEA. Trimming removed 6 bases at V and 1 base at J, with 3 bases between. The CDR3 region is CSVRNTEAFF. The CDR3 region has the DNA TGCAGCGTCAGGAACACTGAAGCTTTCTTT.

The chain recombines TRBV23-1 with TRBJ1-1; D is perhaps TRBD1 (5 bases). TRBV23-1 is an open reading frame, and its role is uncertain. Trimming shortened V by 0 bases and J by 1 base, and 12 bases separated the two germline ends. The CDR3 covers 16 residues. The CDR3 here is CASSQSGADKNTEAFF. CDR3 nucleotides: TGCGCCAGCAGTCAATCAGGAGCGGACAAGAACACTGAAGCTTTCTTT.

The chain recombines TRBV6-5 with TRBJ2-7, with D perhaps assigned TRBD1 or TRBD2 (5 bases each). The germline CDR1 and CDR2 sequences are MNHEY and SVGAGI. This CDR3 has 14 residues. The V and J ends lost 3 bases and 0 bases respectively, with 9 bases between them. The CDR3 DNA sequence: TGTGCCAGCAGTTATCGGGACGGCTCCTACGAGCAGTACTTC. Translation: CASSYRDGSYEQYF.

The V and J genes are TRBV20-1 and TRBJ1-1; D uncertain. The germline gives CDR1 DFQATT, CDR2 SNEGSKA (reference sequence). The CDR3 covers 12 residues. V dropped 6 bases and J dropped 1 base, with 9 bases sitting between them. CDR3 DNA: TGCAGTGCCCGACGTACGAACACTGAAGCTTTCTTT. It translates to CSARRTNTEAFF.

The chain recombines TRBV10-1 with TRBJ1-2, with D unresolved. V shed 2 bases and J shed 5 bases, with 12 bases lying between them. The CDR3 is 14 residues long. CDR1 and CDR2 (germline): WNHNN, SYGVQD (reference sequence). CDR3 DNA sequence: TGCGCCAGCAGTGAGGACGGACGGCCATATGGCTACACCTTC. It yields the protein CASSEDGRPYGYTF.

The chain employs TRBV11-1 and TRBJ2-3, with D perhaps matching TRBD1 or TRBD2 (5 bases each). Germline lookup yields CDR1 SGHAT and CDR2 FQDESV (reference sequence). The CDR3 contains 15 residues. The V gene lost 2 bases and the J gene lost 1 base, with 10 bases spanning the gap. The CDR3 DNA sequence: TGTGCCAGCAGCTTAAGGTCGGGACGCACAGATACGCAGTATTTT. Protein sequence: CASSLRSGRTDTQYF.

This chain links TRBV2 with TRBJ2-7; D not resolved. Looked up from germline, CDR1 is SNHLY and CDR2 is FYNNEI. The CDR3 is 11 residues long. V lost 5 bases and J lost 4, with 6 bases in between. The CDR3 loop reads CASSREYEQYF. The DNA of the CDR3 is TGTGCCAGCAGTAGAGAGTACGAGCAGTACTTC.

The chain joins TRBV6-1 to TRBJ2-7, with D possibly being TRBD1 (6 bases). The CDR3 covers 14 residues. The germline V and J ends were trimmed by 11 bases and 5 bases, with 22 bases remaining between them. The germline gives CDR1 MNHNS, CDR2 SASEGT. The CDR3 nucleotides read TGTGCCGGCTCTAGCCTCAGGGGTAAGAACGAGCAGTACTTC. As protein: CAGSSLRGKNEQYF.

The V call is TRBV13, the J call TRBJ2-1; D possibly corresponds to TRBD1 (6 bases). The CDR3 consists of 15 residues. Trimming cost V 0 bases and J 6 bases, with 12 bases left between them. In germline, CDR1 is PRHDT, CDR2 FYEKMQ (reference sequence). The CDR3 sequence is CASSLGGQRTNEQFF. The CDR3 DNA reads as TGTGCCAGCAGCTTAGGCGGACAGCGGACCAATGAGCAGTTCTTC.

The chain employs TRBV24-1 and TRBJ2-1, with TRBD2 matching 8 bases. V dropped 9 bases and J dropped 10; count of bases not matched to a gene: 10. This CDR3 region has 13 residues. Per germline, CDR1 KGHDR and CDR2 SFDVKD. The CDR3 region is CATGLAPSNEQFF. CDR3 DNA sequence: TGTGCCACCGGACTAGCTCCTTCCAACGAGCAGTTCTTC.

The chain combines TRBV6-2 or TRBV6-3 with TRBJ1-3; D possibly corresponds to TRBD1 (6 bases). Germline CDR1 is MNHEY and CDR2 is SVGEGT. Trimming removed 10 bases at V and 0 bases at J, with 16 bases between. The CDR3 length is 15 residues. This CDR3 reads CATTEDSFSGNTIYF. The CDR3 DNA reads TGTGCCACCACGGAGGACAGCTTCTCTGGAAACACCATATATTTT.

The J gene is TRBJ2-7, the V gene TRBV5-1; a possible D gene is TRBD2 (5 bases). CDR1 SGHRS and CDR2 YFSETQ come from the germline V gene. The CDR3 runs to 14 residues. V dropped 4 bases and J dropped 0 bases, with 11 bases sitting between them. The CDR3 sequence is CASSVLGSSYEQYF. As DNA, the CDR3 is TGCGCCAGCAGCGTCCTTGGGAGCTCCTACGAGCAGTACTTC. The whole variable domain, filled in from reference TRBV5-1 and TRBJ2-7, reads KAGVTQTPRYLIKTRGQQVTLSCSPISGHRSVSWYQQTPGQGLQFLFEYFSETQRNKGNFPGRFSGRQFSNSRSEMNVSTLELGDSALYLCASSVLGSSYEQYFGPGTRLTVT.

This rearrangement joins TRBV23-1 to TRBJ2-5, with D hard to call. TRBV23-1 is labeled an ORF, and its function is uncertain. The length of the CDR3 is 15 residues. The V end was cut by 0 bases, the J end by 2 bases, with 10 bases between. CDR3 in DNA: TGCGCCAGCAGTCAATCGTGCCGCACACAAGAGACCCAGTACTTC. It translates to CASSQSCRTQETQYF.

This chain connects TRBV19 to TRBJ1-5; D is perhaps TRBD1 (6 bases). The CDR3 runs to 16 residues. Trimming cost V 4 bases and J 2 bases, with 15 bases left between them. The germline CDR1 and CDR2 sequences are LNHDA and SQIVND (reference sequence). The CDR3 sequence is CASSTPGGGGNQPQHF. As DNA, the CDR3 is TGTGCCAGTAGTACACCCGGGGGCGGTGGCAATCAGCCCCAGCATTTT.

The J gene is TRBJ1-5, the V gene TRBV20-1; TRBD1 matches at 9 bases. The CDR3 is made up of 14 amino acids. V shed 6 bases and J 1 base; nucleotides not matched to a gene: 4. Germline CDR1 reads DFQATT; CDR2 reads SNEGSKA (reference sequence). CDR3 loop: CSAPDRGSNQPQHF. The CDR3 region has the DNA TGCAGTGCCCCGGACAGGGGAAGCAATCAGCCCCAGCATTTT.

This chain links TRBV7-3 with TRBJ2-7; possibly TRBD1 or TRBD2 for D (5 bases each). Germline CDR1 SGHTA, CDR2 FQGTGA. The germline V and J ends were trimmed by 3 bases and 4 bases, with 13 bases remaining between them. CDR3 length: 14 amino acids. The CDR3 sequence is CASSLDGTAYEQYF. In DNA, the CDR3 is TGTGCCAGCAGCTTGGATGGGACGGCATACGAGCAGTACTTC.